This T cell receptor (beta chain) was captured in a study of beta chain features in type 1 diabetes. The whole isolated RNA underwent reverse transcription, so sequencing captured expressed TCRB transcripts. TCRdb keeps only in-frame clones here, not all; method: immunoSEQ multiplex PCR. The sample lists some 900,000 clones; 15% to 20% were seen once. Study-wide results and caveats: Lower insertion and higher deletion counts appeared at VDJ junctions in type 1 diabetes patients.

This clone was seen only a few times. Its antigen is currently unknown. The CDR3 sequence is 14 residues long. Trimming took off 4 bases at V and 4 bases at J, with 11 bases between the two ends. From germline, CDR1 is MDHEN and CDR2 SYDVKM. This TCR was sampled from a woman aged 18-35 years in good health. This chain links TRBV28 with TRBJ2-1; TRBD1 is a possible D gene (6 bases). What was sequenced was naive CD4+ T cells from blood. The CDR3 sequence: CASSSAGEYNEQFF. The CDR3 bases are TGTGCCAGCAGTTCTGCAGGGGAATACAATGAGCAGTTCTTC.